What follows are 31 T cell receptor beta chains derived from one specimen sequenced in a study of T cell responses to AZD1222 COVID-19 vaccine. Here immunoSEQ multiplex PCR was the method, and the copy in TCRdb shows in-frame clones only, minus some. Found here are fewer than 150,000 clones, 87% of them singletons; the top ten hold approximately 1.5%. The specimen comprised peripheral blood, sampled on day 0 of AZD1222 vaccination. The receptors were gathered from an adult in good health.

The CDR3 loop reads CATHRSSNEKLFF. The CDR3 coding sequence is TGTGCCACCCACAGGAGCTCTAATGAAAAACTGTTTTTT. The chain joins TRBV19 to TRBJ1-4; D might be TRBD1 (5 bases). V dropped 10 bases and J dropped 3 bases, with 12 bases sitting between them. Germline V lookup: CDR1 LNHDA, CDR2 SQIVND (reference sequence). The CDR3 loop spans 13 amino acids.

The genes are TRBV6-6 and TRBJ1-3; no clear D gene. The CDR3 has 11 residues. CDR1 and CDR2 from the germline V gene are MNHNY and SVGAGI (reference sequence). Between the trimmed V and J ends, which lost 7 bases and 4 bases, there was a span of 5 bases. The CDR3 protein is CASIQGNTIYF. The CDR3 nucleotides read TGTGCCAGCATCCAGGGAAACACCATATATTTT.

The J gene is TRBJ1-1, the V gene TRBV5-4, with 7 bases identical to TRBD1. Germline CDR1 reads SGHNT; CDR2 reads YYREEE (reference sequence). This CDR3 region has 15 residues. V was pared by 0 bases and J by 5 bases, with 7 bases of the junction left unmatched. CDR3 nucleotides: TGTGCCAGCAGCTTGGGTGGGACAGCAATAACTGAAGCTTTCTTT. Translation gives CASSLGGTAITEAFF.

The CDR3 bases are TGTGCCAGCAGCCAGGGGACCCTGGGGAGGAACACTGAAGCTTTCTTT. It yields the protein CASSQGTLGRNTEAFF. The chain carries TRBV7-9 and TRBJ1-1; TRBD1 might be the D (6 bases). Germline CDR1 and CDR2: SEHNR and FQNEAQ (reference sequence). Between the trimmed V and J ends, which lost 5 bases and 1 base, there was a span of 17 bases. The CDR3 length is 16 residues.

J is TRBJ1-2 and V is TRBV30, with a tentative D call TRBD1 (6 bases). Trimming pared 3 bases from V and 1 base from J, leaving 21 bases between. The CDR3 length is 17 residues. Germline assignment: CDR1 GTSNPN and CDR2 SVGIG (reference sequence). The CDR3 DNA sequence: TGTGCCTGGAGCCTTGGGGGGGCCCAAGACCTTAACTATGGCTACACCTTC. Protein sequence: CAWSLGGAQDLNYGYTF.

The rearrangement links TRBV29-1 to TRBJ1-1, with 9 bases identical to TRBD1. This CDR3 region has 15 residues. Germline V gene lookup returns CDR1 SQVTM and CDR2 ANQGSEA. The V gene end was trimmed by 4 bases and the J gene end by 2 bases; junction bases not matched to a gene: 8. The CDR3 DNA follows: TGCAGCGTTGGGGGCACGGGACAGGGAAACACTGAAGCTTTCTTT. As protein: CSVGGTGQGNTEAFF.

This rearrangement joins TRBV2 to TRBJ1-2, with unresolved D. Germline-derived CDR1 and CDR2 are SNHLY and FYNNEI. The CDR3 has 14 amino acids. Trimming left V 0 bases short and J 0 bases short, with 5 bases between. This chain's CDR3 is CASSEAQANYGYTF. For the CDR3, the DNA is TGTGCCAGCAGTGAAGCGCAGGCTAACTATGGCTACACCTTC. Full variable domain (outside the CDR3, taken from reference TRBV2 and TRBJ1-2): EPEVTQTPSHQVTQMGQEVILRCVPISNHLYFYWYRQILGQKVEFLVSFYNNEISEKSEIFDDQFSVERPDGSNFTLKIRSTKLEDSAMYFCASSEAQANYGYTFGSGTRLTVV.

This clone turned up a few times. The genes are TRBV2 and TRBJ2-7; D remains ambiguous. Trimming shortened V by 2 bases and J by 4 bases, and 6 bases separated the two germline ends. The CDR3 spans 12 residues. Germline CDR1 is SNHLY and CDR2 is FYNNEI. The CDR3 spells CASSEPQYEQYF. In nucleotides, the CDR3 is TGTGCCAGCAGTGAACCCCAGTACGAGCAGTACTTC.

V and J are TRBV5-1 and TRBJ2-7, with D perhaps matching TRBD1 (5 bases). CDR1 SGHRS and CDR2 YFSETQ come from the germline V gene. The CDR3 totals 14 residues. The V and J ends lost 2 bases and 5 bases respectively, with 14 bases between them. CDR3 nucleotide sequence: TGCGCCAGCAGCTTAGTATCAGGGTCCGACGAGCAGTACTTC. Translation gives CASSLVSGSDEQYF.

The CDR3 nucleotides are TGTGTCAGAAGCTTAAACCAGGGTTTTAACTATGGCTACACCTTC. This encodes CVRSLNQGFNYGYTF. The chain employs TRBV7-5 and TRBJ1-2; the tabulated D call, TRBD1, remains unverified against the DNA. TRBV7-5 is deemed a pseudogene. The CDR3 spans 15 residues.

The gene calls are TRBV27 and TRBJ2-7; 9 positions agree with TRBD1. The CDR3 totals 15 residues. The germline V gene has CDR1 MNHEY and CDR2 SMNVEV (reference sequence). V lost 6 bases, J lost 7 bases, and 13 bases stayed unmatched. The DNA of the CDR3 is TGTGCCAGCAGAACCTATAGACAGGGGGGTGGAGAGCAGTACTTC. It translates to CASRTYRQGGGEQYF.

The J gene is TRBJ2-7, the V gene TRBV7-9; D is undetermined. Germline V CDR1 and CDR2: SEHNR, FQNEAQ (reference sequence). The CDR3 covers 11 residues. Between the trimmed V and J ends, which lost 2 bases and 7 bases, there was a span of 6 bases. The CDR3 loop reads CASSLTREQYF. In nucleotides, the CDR3 is TGTGCCAGCAGCTTAACGAGGGAGCAGTACTTC. Full variable domain (rest looked up from reference TRBV7-9 and TRBJ2-7): DTGVSQNPRHKITKRGQNVTFRCDPISEHNRLYWYRQTLGQGPEFLTYFQNEAQLEKSRLLSDRFSAERPKGSFSTLEIQRTEQGDSAMYLCASSLTREQYFGPGTRLTVT.

A note on this clone: Distinct nucleotide sequences in the sample also encode this CDR3. The chain joins TRBV5-6 to TRBJ2-7; unclear D gene. Trimming shortened V by 0 bases and J by 6 bases, and 4 bases separated the two germline ends. The CDR3 length is 11 residues. CDR1 is SGHDT, CDR2 YYEEEE, per germline. The CDR3 nucleotides are TGTGCCAGCAGCTTGGCACTCGAGCAGTACTTC. Translation gives CASSLALEQYF. The whole variable domain, remainder taken from reference TRBV5-6 and TRBJ2-7, is DAGVTQSPTHLIKTRGQQVTLRCSPKSGHDTVSWYQQALGQGPQFIFQYYEEEERQRGNFPDRFSGHQFPNYSSELNVNALLLGDSALYLCASSLALEQYFGPGTRLTVT.

The V gene is TRBV28, the J gene TRBJ1-5; D remains ambiguous. The germline V gene has CDR1 MDHEN and CDR2 SYDVKM. The V and J ends lost 7 bases and 3 bases respectively, with 10 bases between them. The CDR3 is 13 residues long. The CDR3 protein is CASIERNNQPQHF. The CDR3 DNA follows: TGTGCCAGCATAGAGCGGAACAATCAGCCCCAGCATTTT.

V gene TRBV5-1 combines with J gene TRBJ2-1; 8 bases align to TRBD1. V lost 4 bases to trimming and J lost 12 bases; unmatched junction nucleotides: 15. The length of the CDR3 is 15 residues. Germline loops: CDR1 SGHRS, CDR2 YFSETQ. CDR3 sequence: CASSPQAQGATGQFF. The CDR3 DNA is TGCGCCAGCAGCCCACAAGCCCAGGGGGCGACGGGGCAGTTCTTC.

The chain links TRBV6-5 to TRBJ2-7, with D unresolved. This CDR3 is built from 12 residues. Germline CDR1 reads MNHEY; CDR2 reads SVGAGI. V lost 6 bases and J lost 11, with 17 bases in between. The CDR3 DNA reads as TGTGCCAGCAGGGCTACGACACGTCTGGAGTACTTC. This encodes CASRATTRLEYF.

The chain has TRBV5-1 and TRBJ2-7, with no clear D. Germline CDR1 reads SGHRS; CDR2 reads YFSETQ. V was shortened by 0 bases and J by 1 base, with 14 bases between the two germline ends. The CDR3 sequence is 16 residues long. CDR3 protein: CASSLDPPIRSYEQYF. The CDR3, as DNA: TGCGCCAGCAGCTTGGATCCCCCCATTCGGTCCTACGAGCAGTACTTC.

The chain joins TRBV20-1 to TRBJ1-2; tentative D call: TRBD1 (6 bases). V lost 3 bases, J lost 8 bases, and 31 bases lay in between. The germline V gene encodes CDR1 DFQATT and CDR2 SNEGSKA (reference sequence). The CDR3 is made up of 18 amino acids. Here the CDR3 reads CSASGWRWGQGRVEGYTF. CDR3 DNA sequence: TGCAGTGCTAGTGGCTGGCGTTGGGGCCAGGGGAGGGTTGAGGGCTACACCTTC.

This sequence joins TRBV7-8 and TRBJ1-1; D gene unclear. The CDR3 consists of 15 residues. V lost 0 bases and J 1 base, leaving 9 bases between the germline ends. CDR1 and CDR2 (germline): SGHVS, FQNEAQ. The CDR3 loop is CASSLAEHSNTEAFF. CDR3 DNA sequence: TGTGCCAGCAGCTTAGCGGAACACTCGAACACTGAAGCTTTCTTT.

The table lists this clone with a few counts. The CDR3 nucleotides are TGTGCCAGCAGTTTATGGGGAGATGAGCAGTTCTTC. Protein sequence: CASSLWGDEQFF. The chain links TRBV28 to TRBJ2-1; D is possibly TRBD2 (5 bases). Germline assignment: CDR1 MDHEN and CDR2 SYDVKM. The CDR3 sequence is 12 residues long. Trimming cost V 0 bases and J 8 bases, with 5 bases left between them.

The chain links TRBV7-9 to TRBJ2-5; the D is unclear. Between the trimmed V and J ends, which lost 6 bases and 5 bases, there was a span of 7 bases. Germline V gene data show CDR1 as SEHNR and CDR2 as FQNEAQ (reference sequence). The CDR3 is 11 amino acids. CDR3 region: CASRLRETQYF. The CDR3 DNA sequence: TGTGCCAGCAGATTAAGGGAGACCCAGTACTTC.

V gene TRBV20-1 combines with J gene TRBJ1-3; D is unresolved. Germline V gene lookup returns CDR1 DFQATT and CDR2 SNEGSKA (reference sequence). This CDR3 has 14 amino acids. Trimming removed 3 bases at V and 0 bases at J, with 9 bases between. The CDR3 sequence: CSASRPSSGNTIYF. The CDR3 DNA is TGCAGTGCTAGTAGACCTAGCTCTGGAAACACCATATATTTT.

The V gene is TRBV29-1, the J gene TRBJ1-1; no definite D call. With 6 bases removed from V and 3 bases from J, the gap between germline ends came to 11 bases. The CDR3 spans 12 residues. Per germline, CDR1 SQVTM and CDR2 ANQGSEA. For the CDR3, the DNA is TGCAGCGTCCCAGGACCCGACACTGAAGCTTTCTTT. This encodes CSVPGPDTEAFF. The full variable domain, rest sourced from reference TRBV29-1 and TRBJ1-1, is SAVISQKPSRDICQRGTSLTIQCQVDSQVTMMFWYRQQPGQSLTLIATANQGSEATYESGFVIDKFPISRPNLTFSTLTVSNMSPEDSSIYLCSVPGPDTEAFFGQGTRLTVV.

V usage is TRBV4-2 and J usage is TRBJ1-3; no clear D gene. Per the germline V gene, CDR1 is LGHNA and CDR2 is YNFKEQ. The CDR3 consists of 17 residues. V gave up 1 base and J gave up 0 bases, with 13 bases separating them. The DNA of the CDR3 is TGTGCCAGCAGCCAAGTGGTGGGCAGGAGCTCTGGAAACACCATATATTTT. Translated, it gives CASSQVVGRSSGNTIYF.

The chain employs TRBV5-5 and TRBJ2-7; the match to TRBD1 covers 9 bases. The trim removed 4 bases at V and 2 bases at J, leaving 10 bases unmatched. This CDR3 has 16 amino acids. CDR1 SGHKS and CDR2 YYEKEE come from the germline V gene (reference sequence). CDR3 in amino acids: CASSPYPGQGTYEQYF. In DNA form, the CDR3 reads TGTGCCAGCAGCCCGTACCCGGGACAGGGCACCTACGAGCAGTACTTC.

CDR3 protein: CASSLKSTYEQYF. The DNA of the CDR3 is TGTGCCAGCAGTTTAAAGTCTACCTACGAGCAGTACTTC. The chain links TRBV27 to TRBJ2-7; D unclear. The germline V and J ends were trimmed by 2 bases and 2 bases, with 7 bases remaining between them. CDR1 is MNHEY and CDR2 is SMNVEV in the germline V gene (reference sequence). The CDR3 covers 13 residues.

This rearrangement joins TRBV7-2 to TRBJ2-7; TRBD2 matches at 8 bases. V dropped 3 bases and J dropped 5; count of bases not matched to a gene: 6. Germline CDR1 reads SGHTA; CDR2 reads FQGNSA. The CDR3 is made up of 14 amino acids. CDR3 coding DNA: TGTGCCAGCAGCTTCTCGGGGGGGCCCAACGAGCAGTACTTC. Amino acids: CASSFSGGPNEQYF.

The CDR3 reads CATSSDPGAVMSNQPQHF. The CDR3 region has the DNA TGTGCCACCAGCAGCGACCCCGGGGCAGTGATGAGCAATCAGCCCCAGCATTTT. The V call is TRBV15, the J call TRBJ1-5; possible D gene TRBD1, 5 bases. Trimming shortened V by 3 bases and J by 1 base, and 19 bases separated the two germline ends. This CDR3 is built from 18 residues. CDR1 LNHNV and CDR2 YYDKDF come from the germline V gene (reference sequence).

Written as DNA, the CDR3 is TGCGCCAGCAGCTTGGCCCCCCAGATCGGCACTGAAGCTTTCTTT. Translated: CASSLAPQIGTEAFF. The gene calls are TRBV5-1 and TRBJ1-1, with unresolved D. CDR1 SGHRS and CDR2 YFSETQ come from the germline V gene. The CDR3 totals 15 residues. The germline V and J ends were trimmed by 0 bases and 4 bases, with 13 bases remaining between them.

The rearrangement links TRBV6-5 to TRBJ2-3; D unresolved. The CDR3 consists of 12 residues. Germline lookup yields CDR1 MNHEY and CDR2 SVGAGI. V was shortened by 7 bases and J by 0 bases, with 5 bases between the two germline ends. The CDR3 spells CASTRSTDTQYF. CDR3 sequence (DNA): TGTGCCAGCACCCGTAGCACAGATACGCAGTATTTT.

The chain employs TRBV28 and TRBJ1-6; D unresolved. CDR3 length: 13 amino acids. CDR1 and CDR2 from the germline V gene are MDHEN and SYDVKM. V was pared by 5 bases and J by 7 bases, with 9 bases between. The CDR3 loop is CASSPMRNSPLHF. The CDR3 nucleotides are TGTGCCAGCAGTCCTATGAGGAATTCACCCCTCCACTTT.